Presented here are 21 T cell receptor beta chains from one specimen sequenced in a study of OX40 agonist ivuxolimab in advanced cancers. Assay used: immunoSEQ multiplex PCR; TCRdb lists only in-frame clones, some missing. Of 60,000 to 75,000 clones listed, more than 80% are singletons. Sequencing used CD4+ or CD8+ T cells sorted from blood, obtained in a trial of the OX40 agonist ivuxolimab. The source is an adult with an advanced solid tumor such as melanoma, head and neck, liver or kidney cancer.

The rearrangement uses TRBV5-1 and TRBJ2-5, with 10 bases identical to TRBD1. The closer fit of TRBJ2-7 to the DNA end suggests the J call may be wrong. There are 15 residues in the CDR3. The germline gives CDR1 SGHRS, CDR2 YFSETQ. CDR3 sequence: CASSASTGTGDEQYF. CDR3 in DNA: TGCGCCAGCAGCGCAAGTACCGGGACAGGGGACGAGCAGTACTTC.

The chain uses TRBV21-1 and TRBJ1-3; the table gives TRBD1 as D, unverified against the DNA. TRBV21-1 is recorded as a pseudogene. This CDR3 region has 20 residues. This CDR3 reads CASSKGGQGALPHSRNTIYF. The DNA of the CDR3 is TGTGCCAGCAGCAAAGGCGGGCAGGGGGCACTCCCCCACTCTCGAAACACCATATATTTT.

The chain is built from TRBV7-9 and TRBJ1-4; no clear D gene. The CDR3 extends over 12 amino acids. CDR1 is SEHNR, CDR2 FQNEAQ, per germline (reference sequence). Trimming removed 8 bases from V and 7 bases from J, with 11 bases in between. The CDR3, as DNA: TGTGCCAGCGGTGAGGGTGGTGAAAAACTGTTTTTT. Its translation: CASGEGGEKLFF.

V gene TRBV5-1 combines with J gene TRBJ1-1; 9 bases are a match to TRBD1. The CDR3 is made up of 13 amino acids. The J segment lost 6 bases and the V segment lost 7 bases, leaving 7 bases of the junction unmatched. Germline CDR1 and CDR2: SGHRS and YFSETQ. In DNA form, the CDR3 reads TGCGCCAGCGGCCCGACAGGGGGTCCTGAAGCTTTCTTT. It codes for CASGPTGGPEAFF.

The chain couples TRBV5-1 to TRBJ2-6, with D maybe TRBD2 (5 bases). The germline V gene encodes CDR1 SGHRS and CDR2 YFSETQ. Trimming shortened V by 2 bases and J by 0 bases, and 6 bases separated the two germline ends. This CDR3 spans 15 amino acids. The CDR3 loop reads CASSFTSSGANVLTF. In DNA, the CDR3 is TGCGCCAGCAGCTTTACTAGCTCTGGGGCCAACGTCCTGACTTTC.

The V and J genes are TRBV10-2 and TRBJ1-1; D gene unclear. The CDR3 contains 12 residues. The V gene lost 6 bases and the J gene lost 1 base, with 6 bases spanning the gap. Germline loops: CDR1 WSHSY, CDR2 SAAADI. The CDR3 loop reads CASREGNTEAFF. CDR3 sequence (DNA): TGCGCCAGCAGGGAGGGGAACACTGAAGCTTTCTTT.

This clone was counted at least ten times. The chain combines TRBV19 with TRBJ2-4; D gene unclear. Trimming took off 4 bases at V and 0 bases at J, with 13 bases between the two ends. Germline assignment: CDR1 LNHDA and CDR2 SQIVND (reference sequence). The CDR3 runs to 16 residues. The CDR3 here is CASSNPSGRAKNIQYF. CDR3 bases: TGTGCCAGTAGTAACCCGTCGGGCAGAGCCAAAAACATTCAGTACTTC.

CDR3 in DNA: TGTGCCAGCAGCGTAGACAGCTACGAGCAGTACTTC. Translated, it gives CASSVDSYEQYF. This chain links TRBV9 with TRBJ2-7; D gene ambiguous. Per germline, CDR1 SGDLS and CDR2 YYNGEE. The CDR3 consists of 12 residues. V was cut by 0 bases and J by 3 bases, with 4 bases left in between.

This chain joins TRBV30 and TRBJ2-7, with D uncertain. The CDR3 is 12 residues long. Trimming pared 2 bases from V and 0 bases from J, leaving 5 bases between. Germline V gene data show CDR1 as GTSNPN and CDR2 as SVGIG (reference sequence). The CDR3: CAWSLSSYEQYF. CDR3 coding DNA: TGTGCCTGGAGTCTAAGCTCCTACGAGCAGTACTTC.

J is TRBJ1-1 and V is TRBV2, with D possibly being TRBD1 (6 bases). Germline lookup yields CDR1 SNHLY and CDR2 FYNNEI. CDR3 length: 15 amino acids. Trimming left V 6 bases short and J 6 bases short, with 20 bases between. CDR3 loop: CASRAWGADVSEAFF. CDR3 nucleotides: TGTGCCAGCAGAGCCTGGGGGGCGGATGTCTCTGAAGCTTTCTTT.

CDR3 in DNA: TGTGCCAGCAGTGGGGCATTAGGGGGGCACTATGGCTACACCTTC. This translates into CASSGALGGHYGYTF. The gene calls are TRBV6-5 and TRBJ1-2, with D possibly being TRBD1 (6 bases). Germline-derived CDR1 and CDR2 are MNHEY and SVGAGI. V lost 5 bases and J lost 3, with 16 bases in between. The CDR3 spans 15 residues.

The chain has TRBV7-2 and TRBJ2-3; 9 bases line up with TRBD2. The germline gives CDR1 SGHTA, CDR2 FQGNSA. The V and J ends lost 5 bases and 4 bases, in that order; junction bases with no gene match: 10. This CDR3 has 16 residues. CDR3 nucleotides: TGTGCCAGCAGCGGCTCTAGCGGGGCGGGATCAGATACGCAGTATTTT. Translating gives CASSGSSGAGSDTQYF.

This clone occurred a few times. The chain recombines TRBV7-9 with TRBJ1-1; D remains unclear. This CDR3 comprises 15 residues. Trimming removed 2 bases at V and 1 base at J, with 11 bases between. Germline assignment: CDR1 SEHNR and CDR2 FQNEAQ (reference sequence). CDR3 sequence (DNA): TGTGCCAGCAGCTTAAGGGATGGCTGGAACACTGAAGCTTTCTTT. This sequence encodes CASSLRDGWNTEAFF.

The chain recombines TRBV5-1 with TRBJ2-4, with D unclear. V lost 2 bases, J lost 1 base, and 10 bases lay in between. Germline CDR1 SGHRS, CDR2 YFSETQ. This CDR3 is 15 amino acids long. CDR3 amino acids: CASSFSGFAKNIQYF. The DNA for the CDR3 is TGCGCCAGCAGCTTCTCCGGTTTTGCCAAAAACATTCAGTACTTC.

This clone was seen more than once but under ten times. This rearrangement joins TRBV19 to TRBJ2-4, with D perhaps TRBD2 (5 bases). Germline V gene data show CDR1 as LNHDA and CDR2 as SQIVND (reference sequence). Trimming took 7 bases from V and 1 from J, leaving 17 bases between them. The CDR3 consists of 16 residues. CDR3 sequence (DNA): TGTGCCAGTAACCCGACATCGAGGAGGGCCAAAAACATTCAGTACTTC. Protein: CASNPTSRRAKNIQYF. The whole variable domain, filled in from reference TRBV19 and TRBJ2-4, reads DGGITQSPKYLFRKEGQNVTLSCEQNLNHDAMYWYRQDPGQGLRLIYYSQIVNDFQKGDIAEGYSVSREKKESFPLTVTSAQKNPTAFYLCASNPTSRRAKNIQYFGAGTRLSVL.

This rearrangement joins TRBV18 to TRBJ2-7; D is perhaps TRBD2 (5 bases). CDR3 size: 13 residues. Germline CDR1 reads KGHSH; CDR2 reads LQKENI. V was clipped by 3 bases and J by 6 bases, with 12 bases between them. DNA of the CDR3: TGTGCCAGCTCACCCCGGGAACGCGGCGAGCAGTACTTC. Amino acids: CASSPRERGEQYF. The full variable domain, rest sourced from reference TRBV18 and TRBJ2-7, is NAGVMQNPRHLVRRRGQEARLRCSPMKGHSHVYWYRQLPEEGLKFMVYLQKENIIDESGMPKERFSAEFPKEGPSILRIQQVVRGDSAAYFCASSPRERGEQYFGPGTRLTVT.

The gene calls are TRBV5-4 and TRBJ2-2, with TRBD1 identical over 8 bases. Germline V gives CDR1 SGHNT, CDR2 YYREEE (reference sequence). V lost 0 bases, J lost 5 bases, and 9 bases stayed unmatched. The CDR3 has 17 amino acids. This CDR3 is CASSLDPGGARTGELFF. The CDR3 DNA reads as TGTGCCAGCAGCTTGGATCCAGGGGGCGCCCGGACCGGGGAGCTGTTTTTT.

The chain is built from TRBV5-6 and TRBJ1-2, with unresolved D. Germline assignment: CDR1 SGHDT and CDR2 YYEEEE. CDR3 length equals 12 residues. Trimming stripped 5 bases from V and 5 bases from J, with 10 bases between. The CDR3 bases are TGTGCCAGCAGGGTAGGGTCTTATGGCTACACCTTC. Its protein product is CASRVGSYGYTF.

V usage is TRBV19 and J usage is TRBJ2-5; 15 bases map to TRBD2. V shed 5 bases and J 2 bases; nucleotides not matched to a gene: 6. From germline, CDR1 is LNHDA and CDR2 SQIVND (reference sequence). The CDR3 consists of 17 residues. As DNA, the CDR3 is TGTGCCAGTAGTCGGACTAGCGGGGGGGCCGGGCAAGAGACCCAGTACTTC. Its protein product is CASSRTSGGAGQETQYF.

V usage is TRBV7-2 and J usage is TRBJ2-1; D is uncertain. This CDR3 is 13 amino acids long. Germline values: CDR1 SGHTA, CDR2 FQGNSA. Trimming removed 0 bases from V and 7 bases from J, with 7 bases in between. The CDR3 sequence is CASSLASLNEQFF. DNA for the CDR3: TGTGCCAGCAGCTTAGCGTCCCTAAATGAGCAGTTCTTC. Looking up the rest from reference TRBV7-2 and TRBJ2-1 gives the full variable domain: GAGVSQSPSNKVTEKGKDVELRCDPISGHTALYWYRQSLGQGLEFLIYFQGNSAPDKSGLPSDRFSAERTGGSVSTLTIQRTQQEDSAVYLCASSLASLNEQFFGPGTRLTVL.

This clone was seen a handful of times. The CDR3 DNA sequence: TGTGCCACCTCGCTGGGGGTCGTCTACGAGCAGTACTTC. It encodes CATSLGVVYEQYF. This chain uses TRBV19 with TRBJ2-7; D is tentatively TRBD1 or TRBD2 (5 bases each). The CDR3 is made up of 13 amino acids. Germline values: CDR1 LNHDA, CDR2 SQIVND (reference sequence). V was trimmed by 10 bases and J by 3 bases, leaving 16 bases between them.